The rows below give T cell receptor beta chains drawn from one sample of a study of memory B cells and T cells in multiple sclerosis. These receptors are not linked to any known antigen. TCRdb's copy holds only in-frame clones and misses some; the assay was immunoSEQ multiplex PCR. The data hold approximately 12,000 clones, with approximately 84% observed a single time. Sequencing input: PBMCs from blood kept in culture. These receptors were taken from a human donor with multiple sclerosis. Both conserved end residues are part of each CDR3. A D gene is named only where the DNA matches it firmly. For some rows the clone size is stated as once, few or many, or as a class when expanded; others skip it.

clone size	CDR3 length	V gene	J gene	D gene	CDR3 DNA	CDR3 protein
NA	15	TRBV6-5	TRBJ1-4	TRBD1	TGTGCCAGCACCCAATTGACAGGGGGCCAAGAAAAACTGTTTTTT	CASTQLTGGQEKLFF
once	18	TRBV2	TRBJ2-7	NA	TGTGCCAGCAGGGGCCCCCCCCACACGGACAGTCCCTCCTACGAGCAGTACTTC	CASRGPPHTDSPSYEQYF
NA	15	TRBV2	TRBJ2-7	NA	TGTGCCAGCAGAGCTCGGGCGGGACCTTCCTACGAGCAGTACTTC	CASRARAGPSYEQYF
NA	14	TRBV5-6	TRBJ1-2	TRBD1	TGTGCCAGCAGCCCGACAGGGGGCGAGTATGGCTACACCTTC	CASSPTGGEYGYTF
NA	16	TRBV18	TRBJ2-7	NA	TGTGCCAGCTCATCCCCGGGACTGACGAGCTCCTACGAGCAGTACTTC	CASSSPGLTSSYEQYF
once	14	TRBV18	TRBJ1-1	TRBD1	TGTGCCAGCTCCGCGGACAGGAGATTAACTGAAGCTTTCTTT	CASSADRRLTEAFF
NA	16	TRBV7-8	TRBJ1-5	NA	TGTGCCAGCAGCTTAGAATCTAGTCGGGCCAATCAGCCCCAGCATTTT	CASSLESSRANQPQHF
NA	13	TRBV11-3	TRBJ2-3	NA	TGTGCCAGCAGCTTAGTGCCGTCAGATACGCAGTATTTT	CASSLVPSDTQYF
once	12	TRBV29-1	TRBJ1-4	NA	TGCAGCGTTGGGATGCAGAATGAAAAACTGTTTTTT	CSVGMQNEKLFF
once	15	TRBV15	TRBJ1-5	NA	TGTGCCACCAGCCTATCTAGGGGAGGCAATCAGCCCCAGCATTTT	CATSLSRGGNQPQHF
NA	13	TRBV19	TRBJ1-1	NA	TGTGCCAGTAAGATGGGGGTAGTAACTGAAGCTTTCTTT	CASKMGVVTEAFF
NA	15	TRBV6-5	TRBJ1-2	NA	TGTGCCAGCAGGGGATATGACAGGCTGGGTTATGGCTACACCTTC	CASRGYDRLGYGYTF
NA	15	TRBV11-2	TRBJ2-7	TRBD2	TGTGCCAGCAGCGCGGGACTAGCGGGAAACTACGAGCAGTACTTC	CASSAGLAGNYEQYF
NA	14	TRBV25-1	TRBJ2-5	NA	TGTGCCAGCAGTGACCGACTATTGAAAGAGACCCAGTACTTC	CASSDRLLKETQYF
NA	16	TRBV6-1	TRBJ1-2	NA	TGTGCCAGCAGTGAAGGCGGGGGGAACCCATGGTATGGCTACACCTTC	CASSEGGGNPWYGYTF
NA	14	TRBV28	TRBJ2-7	TRBD2	TGTGCCAGCAGGGGGGGACTAACATTTTACGAGCAGTACTTC	CASRGGLTFYEQYF
once	14	TRBV28	TRBJ2-7	TRBD1	TGTGCCAGCACTTACCGGGACAGGGGCTACGAGCAGTACTTC	CASTYRDRGYEQYF
NA	14	TRBV9	TRBJ1-2	TRBD1	TGTGCCAGCAGCGACCAGGGACAGGGCTATGGCTACACCTTC	CASSDQGQGYGYTF
NA	15	TRBV6-5	TRBJ1-5	TRBD1	TGTGCCAGCCAAGTGGGACAGGGATTCAATCAGCCCCAGCATTTT	CASQVGQGFNQPQHF
few	12	TRBV10-3	TRBJ2-7	NA	TGTGCCATCAGTGTTACTGACTACGAGCAGTACTTC	CAISVTDYEQYF
NA	16	TRBV19	TRBJ1-3	TRBD1	TGTGCCAGTAGTTCCCACAGGGGCGAACCTGGAAACACCATATATTTT	CASSSHRGEPGNTIYF
NA	13	TRBV9	TRBJ2-5	NA	TGTGCCAGCAGCGTATCAGGGGACGAGACCCAGTACTTC	CASSVSGDETQYF
NA	15	TRBV5-1	TRBJ2-7	TRBD1	TGCGCCAGCAGCGGGGGACAGAGTAGCTCCTACGAGCAGTACTTC	CASSGGQSSSYEQYF
few	14	TRBV19	TRBJ2-5	NA	TGTGCCAGTAGCAAAGTCAGGGTAGGGGAGACCCAGTACTTC	CASSKVRVGETQYF
NA	13	TRBV5-1	TRBJ1-5	NA	TGCGCCAGCAGCTTGTCCCTCAATCAGCCCCAGCATTTT	CASSLSLNQPQHF
few	13	TRBV7-9	TRBJ2-7	TRBD1	TGTGCCAGCAGCTTACAGGGGGCGGTCGAGCAGTACTTC	CASSLQGAVEQYF
NA	15	TRBV19	TRBJ1-2	NA	TGTGCCAGTAGTGACCTCCTAACCCGTGTGACTGGCTACACCTTC	CASSDLLTRVTGYTF
NA	13	TRBV2	TRBJ2-1	TRBD1	TGTGCCAGCGTCACGGACAGGGACAATGAGCAGTTCTTC	CASVTDRDNEQFF
NA	16	TRBV5-1	TRBJ2-3	TRBD2	TGCGCCAGCAGCTCCAAACGGGGGGGGATCACAGATACGCAGTATTTT	CASSSKRGGITDTQYF
NA	16	TRBV11-3	TRBJ2-2	TRBD1	TGTGCCAGCAGCCCCGGGACAGGGGGGAACACCGGGGAGCTGTTTTTT	CASSPGTGGNTGELFF
NA	15	TRBV5-5	TRBJ1-2	TRBD1	TGTGCCAGCAGCTTGACGGGACAGCCCCACTATGGCTACACCTTC	CASSLTGQPHYGYTF
NA	12	TRBV7-9	TRBJ2-1	NA	TGTGCCAGCAGCTTAGACTACAATGAGCAGTTCTTC	CASSLDYNEQFF
NA	16	TRBV19	TRBJ2-7	TRBD1	TGTGCCAGTAGTGATCTGGTGGGGACAGGGTACTACGAGCAGTACTTC	CASSDLVGTGYYEQYF
NA	19	TRBV5-1	TRBJ2-1	TRBD2	TGCGCCAGCAGCGAAGACAGGAAAGGCCTAGCGGGGGGGCGCAATGAGCAGTTCTTC	CASSEDRKGLAGGRNEQFF
NA	12	TRBV5-1	TRBJ2-3	NA	TGCGCCAGCAGCTCAAGAGGGGGTTGGCAGTATTTT	CASSSRGGWQYF
NA	11	TRBV7-9	TRBJ2-7	NA	TGTGCTTCCACGGGGAGCTACGAGCAGTACTTC	CASTGSYEQYF
NA	14	TRBV28	TRBJ2-7	TRBD1	TGTGCCAGCAGTGAACAGGGGGCTAACTACGAGCAGTACTTC	CASSEQGANYEQYF
once	15	TRBV7-6	TRBJ2-7	TRBD2	TGTGCCAGCAGCTCCAAGGTAGCGGGAGTGTCTGAGCAGTACTTC	CASSSKVAGVSEQYF
NA	15	TRBV10-1	TRBJ2-3	TRBD2	TGCGCCAGCAGTGAGACTAGCGGAAACACAGATACGCAGTATTTT	CASSETSGNTDTQYF
NA	13	TRBV9	TRBJ2-5	NA	TGTGCCAGCAGCCGCCTCTTGGGGGAGACCCAGTACTTC	CASSRLLGETQYF
NA	12	TRBV27	TRBJ1-2	NA	TGTGCCAGCAGTCAAGACAGCTATGGCTACACCTTC	CASSQDSYGYTF
NA	14	TRBV4-1	TRBJ1-1	NA	TGCGCCAGCAGCCAAGTCTCAGTGAACACTGAAGCTTTCTTT	CASSQVSVNTEAFF
once	18	TRBV21-1	TRBJ2-1	NA	TGTGCCAGCAGCAAAGTGGCTAGCGGGAGGATCGGGTCAGATGAGCAGTTCTTC	CASSKVASGRIGSDEQFF
NA	15	TRBV5-1	TRBJ2-7	NA	TGCGCCAGCAGCTTGGCCGCTCAGGGGTTCAACGAGCAGTACTTC	CASSLAAQGFNEQYF
once	19	TRBV4-1	TRBJ2-7	NA	TGCGCCAGCAGCCAAGGCCTCCCCGCGGCGCATCTCGGCTCCTACGAGCAGTACTTC	CASSQGLPAAHLGSYEQYF
once	17	TRBV11-2	TRBJ2-5	TRBD1	TGTGCCAGCAGCCCGCCGGGACAGCAGGTTAATAGAGAGACCCAGTACTTC	CASSPPGQQVNRETQYF
NA	15	TRBV6-1	TRBJ1-5	TRBD1	TGTGCCAGCAGGACCACCGGGACAGGGGTTCAGCCCCAGCATTTT	CASRTTGTGVQPQHF
NA	13	TRBV11-3	TRBJ2-3	NA	TGTGCCAGCAGCGAGACCTTGTTCGATACGCAGTATTTT	CASSETLFDTQYF
NA	14	TRBV10-1	TRBJ2-3	NA	TGCGCCAGCAGTGAGGTGCAAGAAACAGATACGCAGTATTTT	CASSEVQETDTQYF
few	14	TRBV7-9	TRBJ1-3	NA	TGTGCCAGCAGCGTTGCGGCATTCGGAAACACCATATATTTT	CASSVAAFGNTIYF